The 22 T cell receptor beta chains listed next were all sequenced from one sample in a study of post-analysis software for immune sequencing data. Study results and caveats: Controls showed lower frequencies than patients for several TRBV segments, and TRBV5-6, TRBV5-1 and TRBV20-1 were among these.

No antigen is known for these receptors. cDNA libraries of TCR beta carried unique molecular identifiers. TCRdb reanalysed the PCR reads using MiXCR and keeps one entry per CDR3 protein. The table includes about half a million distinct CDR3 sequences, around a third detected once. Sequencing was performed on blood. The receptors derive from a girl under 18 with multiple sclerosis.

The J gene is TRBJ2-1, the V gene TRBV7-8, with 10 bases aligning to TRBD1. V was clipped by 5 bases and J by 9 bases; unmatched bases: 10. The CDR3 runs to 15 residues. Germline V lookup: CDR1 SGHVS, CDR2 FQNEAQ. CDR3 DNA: TGTGCCAGCAGCCATTCCGGGACAGGGGCGCGTGAGCAGTTCTTC. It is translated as CASSHSGTGAREQFF.

This CDR3 reads CASGHGPWYGYTF. CDR3 sequence (DNA): TGTGCCAGCGGACATGGCCCGTGGTATGGCTACACCTTC. The chain employs TRBV27 and TRBJ1-2; tentative D call: TRBD1 (5 bases). With 8 bases removed from V and 5 bases from J, the gap between germline ends came to 15 bases. Germline V gene sequence: CDR1 MNHEY, CDR2 SMNVEV (reference sequence). CDR3 size: 13 residues.

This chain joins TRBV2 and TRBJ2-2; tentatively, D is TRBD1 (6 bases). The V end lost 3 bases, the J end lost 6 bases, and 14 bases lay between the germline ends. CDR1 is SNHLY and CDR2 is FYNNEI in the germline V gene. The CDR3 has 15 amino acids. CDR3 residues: CASSEVQGGSGELFF. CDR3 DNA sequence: TGTGCCAGCAGTGAGGTACAGGGCGGCTCCGGGGAGCTGTTTTTT.

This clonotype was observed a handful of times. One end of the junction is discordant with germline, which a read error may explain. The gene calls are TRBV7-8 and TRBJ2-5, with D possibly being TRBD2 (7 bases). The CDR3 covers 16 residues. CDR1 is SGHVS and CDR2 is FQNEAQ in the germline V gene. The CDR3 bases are TGTGCCAGCAGCTTAGATGGGGGGGCCGACCAAGGGACCCAGTACTTC. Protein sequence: CASSLDGGADQGTQYF. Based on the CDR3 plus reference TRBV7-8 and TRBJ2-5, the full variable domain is GAGVSQSPRYKVAKRGQDVALRCDPISGHVSLFWYQQALGQGPEFLTYFQNEAQLDKSGLPSDRFFAERPEGSVSTLKIQRTQQEDSAVYLCASSLDGGADQGTQYFGPGTRLLVL.

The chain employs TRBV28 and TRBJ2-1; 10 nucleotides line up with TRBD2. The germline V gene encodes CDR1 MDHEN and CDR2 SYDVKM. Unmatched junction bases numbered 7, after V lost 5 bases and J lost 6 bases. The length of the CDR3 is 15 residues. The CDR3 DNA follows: TGTGCCAGCAGTCCCAGCGGGGGGGGCCCCAATGAGCAGTTCTTC. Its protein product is CASSPSGGGPNEQFF.

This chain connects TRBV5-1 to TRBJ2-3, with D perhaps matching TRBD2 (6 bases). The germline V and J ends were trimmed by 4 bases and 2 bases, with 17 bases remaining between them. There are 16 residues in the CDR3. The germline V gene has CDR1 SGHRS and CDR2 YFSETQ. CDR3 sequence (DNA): TGCGCCAGCAGCCCTTCGGTGGCTAGCGACACAGATACGCAGTATTTT. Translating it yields CASSPSVASDTDTQYF.

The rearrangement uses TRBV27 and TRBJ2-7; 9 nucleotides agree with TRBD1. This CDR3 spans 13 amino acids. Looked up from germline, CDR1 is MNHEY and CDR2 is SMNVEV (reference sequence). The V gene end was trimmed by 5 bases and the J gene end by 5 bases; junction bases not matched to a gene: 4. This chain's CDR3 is CASSLDRGDEQYF. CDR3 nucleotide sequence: TGTGCCAGCAGTCTTGACAGGGGGGACGAGCAGTACTTC.

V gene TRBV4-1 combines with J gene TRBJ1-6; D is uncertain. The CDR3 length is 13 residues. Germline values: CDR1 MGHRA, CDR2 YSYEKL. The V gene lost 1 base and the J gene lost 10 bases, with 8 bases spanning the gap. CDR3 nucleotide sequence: TGCGCCAGCAGCCAAGTGGAGTTATCACCCCTCCACTTT. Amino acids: CASSQVELSPLHF.

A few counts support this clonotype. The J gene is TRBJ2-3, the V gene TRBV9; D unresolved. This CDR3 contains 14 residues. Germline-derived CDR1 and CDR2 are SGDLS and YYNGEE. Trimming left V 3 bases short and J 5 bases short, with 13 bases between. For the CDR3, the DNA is TGTGCCAGCAGCGGCCCAGGACCTTTAGATACGCAGTATTTT. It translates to CASSGPGPLDTQYF.

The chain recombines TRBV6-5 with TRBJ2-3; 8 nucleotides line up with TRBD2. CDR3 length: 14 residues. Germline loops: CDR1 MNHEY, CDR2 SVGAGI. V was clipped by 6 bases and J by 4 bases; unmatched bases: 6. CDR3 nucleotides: TGTGCCAGCAGCGGGGGGGCCAGTTCAGATACGCAGTATTTT. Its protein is CASSGGASSDTQYF.

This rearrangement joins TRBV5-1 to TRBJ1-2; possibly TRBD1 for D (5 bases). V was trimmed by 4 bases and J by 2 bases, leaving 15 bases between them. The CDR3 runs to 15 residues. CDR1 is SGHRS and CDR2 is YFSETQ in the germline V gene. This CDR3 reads CASSPRGEANYGYTF. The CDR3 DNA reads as TGCGCCAGCAGCCCTCGGGGCGAAGCGAACTATGGCTACACCTTC.

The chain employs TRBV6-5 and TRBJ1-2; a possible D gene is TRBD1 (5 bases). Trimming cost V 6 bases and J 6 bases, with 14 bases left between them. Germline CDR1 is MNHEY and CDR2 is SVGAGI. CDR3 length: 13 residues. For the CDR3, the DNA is TGTGCCAGCAGCCGGGACGGCAGGAATGGCTACACCTTC. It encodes CASSRDGRNGYTF.

The DNA for the CDR3 is TGTGCCATCACAGGGCAGGGGTCCTACAATGAGCAGTTCTTC. This translates into CAITGQGSYNEQFF. The V call is TRBV10-3, the J call TRBJ2-1, with D possibly TRBD1 on 6 matching bases. The germline V and J ends were trimmed by 7 bases and 1 base, with 11 bases remaining between them. Germline CDR1 reads ENHRY; CDR2 reads SYGVKD. The CDR3 has 14 amino acids.

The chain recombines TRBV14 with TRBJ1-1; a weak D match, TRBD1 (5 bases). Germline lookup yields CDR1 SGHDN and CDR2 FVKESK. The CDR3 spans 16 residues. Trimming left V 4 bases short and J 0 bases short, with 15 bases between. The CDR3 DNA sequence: TGTGCCAGCAGCCCTCTGTGGGGGGTCTTGAACACTGAAGCTTTCTTT. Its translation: CASSPLWGVLNTEAFF.

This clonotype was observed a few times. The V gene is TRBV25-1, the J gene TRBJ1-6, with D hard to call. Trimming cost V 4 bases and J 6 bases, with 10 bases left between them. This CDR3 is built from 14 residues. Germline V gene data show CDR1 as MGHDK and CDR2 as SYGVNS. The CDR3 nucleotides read TGTGCCAGCAGTGGGCATCGACCTAATTCACCCCTCCACTTT. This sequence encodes CASSGHRPNSPLHF.

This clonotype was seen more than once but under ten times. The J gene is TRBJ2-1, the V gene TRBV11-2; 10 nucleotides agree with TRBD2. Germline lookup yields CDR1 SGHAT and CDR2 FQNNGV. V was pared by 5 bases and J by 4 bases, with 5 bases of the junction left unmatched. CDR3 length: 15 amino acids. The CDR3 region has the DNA TGTGCCAGCAGCATTAGCGGGGGGCTTTACAATGAGCAGTTCTTC. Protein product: CASSISGGLYNEQFF.

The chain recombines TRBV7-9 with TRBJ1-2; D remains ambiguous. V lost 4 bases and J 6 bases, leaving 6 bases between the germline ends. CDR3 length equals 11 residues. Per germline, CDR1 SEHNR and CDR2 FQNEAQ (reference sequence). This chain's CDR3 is CASSSEDGYTF. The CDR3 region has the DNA TGTGCCAGCAGCTCGGAAGATGGCTACACCTTC.

CDR3 loop: CASSRLAGGTQETQYF. In DNA, the CDR3 is TGTGCCAGCAGCCGACTAGCGGGGGGGACTCAAGAGACCCAGTACTTC. This chain links TRBV7-6 with TRBJ2-5, with 14 bases fitting TRBD2. CDR1 and CDR2 from the germline V gene are SGHVS and FNYEAQ. Unmatched junction bases numbered 4, after V lost 5 bases and J lost 2 bases. The CDR3 spans 16 residues. The variable domain in full, completed from reference TRBV7-6 and TRBJ2-5, reads GAGVSQSPRYKVTKRGQDVALRCDPISGHVSLYWYRQALGQGPEFLTYFNYEAQQDKSGLPNDRFSAERPEGSISTLTIQRTEQRDSAMYRCASSRLAGGTQETQYFGPGTRLLVL.

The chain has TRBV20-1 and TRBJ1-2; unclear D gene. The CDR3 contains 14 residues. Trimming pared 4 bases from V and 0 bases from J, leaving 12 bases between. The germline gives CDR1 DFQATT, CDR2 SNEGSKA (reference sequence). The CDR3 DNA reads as TGCAGTGCTATTTTTGAGAGGACTAACTATGGCTACACCTTC. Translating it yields CSAIFERTNYGYTF.

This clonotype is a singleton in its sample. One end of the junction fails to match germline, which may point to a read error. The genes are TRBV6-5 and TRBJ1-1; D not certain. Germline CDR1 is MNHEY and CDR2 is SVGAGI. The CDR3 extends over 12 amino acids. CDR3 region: CASIGGNTGAFF. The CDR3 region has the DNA TGTGCCAGCATCGGAGGGAACACTGGAGCTTTCTTT.

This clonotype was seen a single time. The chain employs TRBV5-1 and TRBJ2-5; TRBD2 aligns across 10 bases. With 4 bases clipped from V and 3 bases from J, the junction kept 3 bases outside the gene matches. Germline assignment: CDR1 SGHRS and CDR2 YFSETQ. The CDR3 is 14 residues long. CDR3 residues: CASSGSGGEETQYF. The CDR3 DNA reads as TGCGCCAGCAGCGGGAGCGGGGGGGAAGAGACCCAGTACTTC. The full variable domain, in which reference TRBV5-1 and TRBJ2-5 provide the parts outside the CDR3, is KAGVTQTPRYLIKTRGQQVTLSCSPISGHRSVSWYQQTPGQGLQFLFEYFSETQRNKGNFPGRFSGRQFSNSRSEMNVSTLELGDSALYLCASSGSGGEETQYFGPGTRLLVL.

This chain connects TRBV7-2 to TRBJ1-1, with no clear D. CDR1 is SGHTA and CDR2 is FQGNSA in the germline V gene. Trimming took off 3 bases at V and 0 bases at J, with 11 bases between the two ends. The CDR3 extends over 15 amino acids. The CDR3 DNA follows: TGTGCCAGCAGCTTTATTGGGCTCTTGAACACTGAAGCTTTCTTT. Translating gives CASSFIGLLNTEAFF.